This T cell receptor beta chain was captured by sequencing in a study of T cells in Graves' hyperthyroidism and ophthalmopathy. The study's findings and limits: Ophthalmopathy was separated from stable hyperthyroidism by a 13 V-J model. Blood also held most thyroid clonotypes expanded beyond 0.001.

What was amplified from RNA transcripts were TCR beta CDR3 regions. A set of HTBI primers served as the primers for a first-round RT-PCR of the TCR CDR3. TCRdb reanalysed the multiplex PCR reads using MiXCR and keeps one entry per CDR3 protein. The sample yields more than 500,000 distinct CDR3 sequences, roughly 45% seen once. Reasons for excluding patients were uncontrolled infection, other autoimmune disease, pregnancy or lactation. Diagnoses used clinical symptoms, serum thyroxine and TRAb, thyroid ultrasound and orbital computed tomography. This clonotype occurred many times. Antigen unknown. The material sequenced was peripheral blood or thyroid tissue (not recorded which). The TCR originated in an adult woman with Graves' disease, either hyperthyroidism or ophthalmopathy (not recorded which).

Here the CDR3 reads CASMGSTGNTIYF. As DNA, the CDR3 is TGTGCCAGCATGGGGTCAACTGGAAACACCATATATTTT. V is TRBV12-3 or TRBV12-4 and J is TRBJ1-3; D not certain. V was cut by 7 bases and J by 2 bases, with 9 bases left in between. This CDR3 has 13 amino acids.